Below are 28 T cell receptor beta chains sequenced from a single sample in a study of blood T cell repertoires in COVID-19. Data came from immunoSEQ multiplex PCR; TCRdb stores just in-frame clones and leaves some out. In the table there are more than 95,000 clones, around 81% of which are singletons. The source material was peripheral blood. These receptors were obtained from an older man with acute or convalescent COVID-19.

The genes are TRBV9 and TRBJ1-2; tentatively, D is TRBD1 (5 bases). The ends were cut back, 4 bases at V and 5 bases at J, with 18 bases in the middle. The CDR3 runs to 15 residues. Germline loops: CDR1 SGDLS, CDR2 YYNGEE. CDR3 DNA sequence: TGTGCCAGCAGCCTTAAAGCGGGGGGAACTTATGGCTACACCTTC. It specifies CASSLKAGGTYGYTF. The full variable domain, completed using reference TRBV9 and TRBJ1-2, is DSGVTQTPKHLITATGQRVTLRCSPRSGDLSVYWYQQSLDQGLQFLIQYYNGEERAKGNILERFSAQQFPDLHSELNLSSLELGDSALYFCASSLKAGGTYGYTFGSGTRLTVV.

The rearrangement joins TRBV30 to TRBJ1-4; 8 bases agree with TRBD1. The CDR3 covers 13 residues. CDR1 GTSNPN and CDR2 SVGIG come from the germline V gene (reference sequence). V lost 8 bases and J lost 5; bases outside the gene matches: 7. The CDR3 region is CAGSRDRNEKLFF. CDR3 in DNA: TGTGCCGGGTCTCGGGACAGGAATGAAAAACTGTTTTTT.

The chain links TRBV5-1 to TRBJ1-2, with 8 bases lining up with TRBD1. In germline, CDR1 is SGHRS, CDR2 YFSETQ. Germline trimming cut 4 bases from V and 5 bases from J; bases unmatched to any gene: 10. There are 15 residues in the CDR3. CDR3 sequence: CASSPRQGKGYGYTF. The CDR3, as DNA: TGCGCCAGCAGCCCCCGACAGGGGAAGGGGTATGGCTACACCTTC.

This clone was picked up one time. This chain joins TRBV12-3 or TRBV12-4 and TRBJ2-4; D gene uncertain. The CDR3 has 12 amino acids. Deletions cut 7 bases from V and 14 bases from J, with 18 bases between. The CDR3 DNA is TGTGCCAGCACCCCGCAGGCAGGTTCAAAGTACTTC. This gives the protein CASTPQAGSKYF.

The chain has TRBV3-1 (or the pseudogene TRBV3-2) and TRBJ2-2, with 12 bases aligning to TRBD2. Germline CDR1 and CDR2: LGHDT and YNNKEL (reference sequence). J gave up 7 bases and V 2 bases, and 8 bases lay outside the gene matches. The CDR3 runs 17 residues. CDR3 in DNA: TGTGCCAGCAGCCAACCGGGACTAGCGGGTAGTTTCGGGGAGCTGTTTTTT. Protein sequence: CASSQPGLAGSFGELFF.

This chain uses TRBV5-1 with TRBJ2-7; TRBD1 might be the D (5 bases). CDR3 length: 14 residues. Germline V lookup: CDR1 SGHRS, CDR2 YFSETQ. V dropped 0 bases and J dropped 2 bases, with 9 bases sitting between them. The DNA of the CDR3 is TGCGCCAGCAGCTTGGCACAGGTACCCTACGAGCAGTACTTC. This translates into CASSLAQVPYEQYF.

The chain recombines TRBV5-4 with TRBJ2-7; the match to TRBD2 covers 11 bases. Germline V gene sequence: CDR1 SGHNT, CDR2 YYREEE (reference sequence). J lost 3 bases, V lost 0 bases, and 2 bases had no gene match. The CDR3 loop spans 15 amino acids. This chain's CDR3 is CASSLGLAGSYEQYF. The CDR3 region has the DNA TGTGCCAGCAGCTTGGGACTAGCGGGAAGCTACGAGCAGTACTTC.

V and J are TRBV11-3 and TRBJ2-5, with D perhaps TRBD2 (5 bases). V was cut by 4 bases and J by 4 bases, with 10 bases left in between. This CDR3 has 13 residues. CDR1 is SGHNT and CDR2 is YENEEA in the germline V gene. CDR3 bases: TGTGCCAGCAGCTCTTCTAGCCGAGAGACCCAGTACTTC. This sequence encodes CASSSSSRETQYF.

The DNA for the CDR3 is TGTGCCAGCTCACCTACGGACAGGGGCTATGAGCAGTTCTTC. Amino acid sequence: CASSPTDRGYEQFF. The rearrangement joins TRBV18 to TRBJ2-1; TRBD1 aligns across 9 bases. V lost 3 bases, J lost 8 bases, and 5 bases stayed unmatched. CDR3 length equals 14 residues. Germline V lookup: CDR1 KGHSH, CDR2 LQKENI.

This chain uses TRBV5-4 with TRBJ1-5; possibly TRBD1 for D (5 bases). Deletions cut 2 bases from V and 4 bases from J, with 7 bases between. The CDR3 has 13 amino acids. Germline CDR1 is SGHNT and CDR2 is YYREEE (reference sequence). The CDR3 sequence is CASSFGGNQPQHF. The CDR3 coding sequence is TGTGCCAGCAGCTTCGGGGGGAATCAGCCCCAGCATTTT.

This rearrangement joins TRBV28 to TRBJ1-5, with 7 bases aligning to TRBD1. The CDR3 consists of 15 residues. Trimming cost V 3 bases and J 3 bases; bases outside gene matches: 5. Germline assignment: CDR1 MDHEN and CDR2 SYDVKM. DNA of the CDR3: TGTGCCAGCAGTTTGCAACAGGGGTCCAATCAGCCCCAGCATTTT. Its protein product is CASSLQQGSNQPQHF.

The gene calls are TRBV28 and TRBJ1-2; D call uncertain. This CDR3 spans 14 amino acids. Between the trimmed V and J ends, which lost 2 bases and 8 bases, there was a span of 15 bases. Germline-derived CDR1 and CDR2 are MDHEN and SYDVKM. CDR3 sequence (DNA): TGTGCCAGCAGTTTAAGCTCTGTCTTCAGGGGCTACACCTTC. This translates into CASSLSSVFRGYTF.

The genes are TRBV7-9 and TRBJ2-3; 12 bases match TRBD2. Unmatched junction bases numbered 4, after V lost 2 bases and J lost 4 bases. CDR1 is SEHNR, CDR2 FQNEAQ, per germline (reference sequence). The CDR3 covers 16 residues. DNA for the CDR3: TGTGCCAGCAGCTTAAGACTAGCGGGAGCGGCAGATACGCAGTATTTT. This translates into CASSLRLAGAADTQYF.

This chain uses TRBV30 with TRBJ2-7, with D perhaps TRBD2 (6 bases). The germline CDR1 and CDR2 sequences are GTSNPN and SVGIG (reference sequence). The length of the CDR3 is 11 residues. Trimming left V 8 bases short and J 3 bases short, with 11 bases between. In DNA, the CDR3 is TGTGCCGGGATCGGGGGCTACGAGCAGTACTTC. Protein: CAGIGGYEQYF.

The V gene is TRBV28, the J gene TRBJ2-5; TRBD2 might be the D (6 bases). Germline V gene lookup returns CDR1 MDHEN and CDR2 SYDVKM. CDR3 length: 15 amino acids. V was pared by 4 bases and J by 4 bases, with 16 bases between. The CDR3 nucleotides are TGTGCCAGCAGTTACGCCTCGACCGGGGGAGAGACCCAGTACTTC. It encodes CASSYASTGGETQYF.

The chain combines TRBV5-1 with TRBJ2-5; TRBD1 is a possible D gene (7 bases). The germline V gene has CDR1 SGHRS and CDR2 YFSETQ. This CDR3 is built from 14 residues. Between the trimmed V and J ends, which lost 2 bases and 5 bases, there was a span of 13 bases. For the CDR3, the DNA is TGCGCCAGCAGCTTCAGGGGGGCTGGGGAGACCCAGTACTTC. Protein: CASSFRGAGETQYF.

V gene TRBV10-3 combines with J gene TRBJ2-1, with 15 bases identical to TRBD2. The trim removed 4 bases at V and 6 bases at J, leaving 4 bases unmatched. CDR3 length equals 16 residues. Germline V gives CDR1 ENHRY, CDR2 SYGVKD. The CDR3 spells CAISAGLAGGRNEQFF. The CDR3 bases are TGTGCCATCAGTGCGGGACTAGCGGGAGGACGCAATGAGCAGTTCTTC.

This chain joins TRBV28 and TRBJ2-6; perhaps TRBD1 as D (5 bases). The CDR3 runs 16 residues. V lost 5 bases and J lost 2, with 13 bases in between. CDR1 MDHEN and CDR2 SYDVKM come from the germline V gene. The CDR3 sequence: CASSPQGKAGANVLTF. CDR3 nucleotide sequence: TGTGCCAGCAGTCCCCAGGGTAAGGCTGGGGCCAACGTCCTGACTTTC.

Details on this clone: Distinct nucleotide sequences in the sample also encode this CDR3. The genes are TRBV27 and TRBJ1-4; perhaps TRBD1 as D (5 bases). V was shortened by 3 bases and J by 4 bases, with 9 bases between the two germline ends. The CDR3 is made up of 14 amino acids. Germline values: CDR1 MNHEY, CDR2 SMNVEV (reference sequence). This CDR3 reads CASSFGRGNEKLFF. Written as DNA, the CDR3 is TGTGCCAGCAGTTTTGGGAGGGGTAATGAAAAACTGTTTTTT. Full variable domain (outside the CDR3, taken from reference TRBV27 and TRBJ1-4): EAQVTQNPRYLITVTGKKLTVTCSQNMNHEYMSWYRQDPGLGLRQIYYSMNVEVTDKGDVPEGYKVSRKEKRNFPLILESPSPNQTSLYFCASSFGRGNEKLFFGSGTQLSVL.

The V gene is TRBV7-3, the J gene TRBJ2-1; TRBD2 matches at 10 bases. CDR3 size: 16 residues. V trimming: 4 bases; J trimming: 12 bases; junction bases outside the gene matches: 15. CDR1 and CDR2 from the germline V gene are SGHTA and FQGTGA. The chain's CDR3 is CASSSTSGARDLGQFF. The CDR3 nucleotides read TGTGCCAGCAGCTCCACTAGCGGGGCTCGTGACTTGGGGCAGTTCTTC.

The chain carries TRBV7-9 and TRBJ2-1; TRBD2 agrees at 14 bases. The length of the CDR3 is 15 residues. With V trimmed by 6 bases and J by 6 bases, 4 bases remained unmatched. In germline, CDR1 is SEHNR, CDR2 FQNEAQ (reference sequence). The CDR3 is CASRQTSGRANEQFF. CDR3 DNA sequence: TGTGCCAGCAGGCAGACTAGCGGGAGGGCCAATGAGCAGTTCTTC.

This clone was counted between two and nine times. This chain uses TRBV28 with TRBJ1-1, with a weak D call TRBD1 (5 bases). CDR1 MDHEN and CDR2 SYDVKM come from the germline V gene. Trimming shortened V by 0 bases and J by 0 bases, and 14 bases separated the two germline ends. This CDR3 is built from 17 residues. CDR3 protein: CASSLWQGGFMNTEAFF. The DNA for the CDR3 is TGTGCCAGCAGTTTATGGCAGGGAGGGTTCATGAACACTGAAGCTTTCTTT.

This chain uses TRBV19 with TRBJ2-1; the match to TRBD2 covers 13 bases. Germline V gives CDR1 LNHDA, CDR2 SQIVND (reference sequence). The CDR3 spans 19 residues. V lost 4 bases, J lost 0 bases, and 9 bases stayed unmatched. The CDR3 nucleotides read TGTGCCAGTAGTAGAGGACTAGCGGGGGTGGTGGGCTCCTACAATGAGCAGTTCTTC. Protein sequence: CASSRGLAGVVGSYNEQFF. The variable domain in full, with the rest retrieved from reference TRBV19 and TRBJ2-1, is DGGITQSPKYLFRKEGQNVTLSCEQNLNHDAMYWYRQDPGQGLRLIYYSQIVNDFQKGDIAEGYSVSREKKESFPLTVTSAQKNPTAFYLCASSRGLAGVVGSYNEQFFGPGTRLTVL.

The chain carries TRBV11-2 and TRBJ2-1; D not certain. The germline V gene encodes CDR1 SGHAT and CDR2 FQNNGV. The V gene lost 5 bases and the J gene lost 12 bases, with 14 bases spanning the gap. The CDR3 covers 12 residues. The CDR3 nucleotides are TGTGCCAGCAGCCTTTCCAGCGTCCGGCAGTTCTTC. It codes for CASSLSSVRQFF.

The chain employs TRBV15 and TRBJ1-2, with TRBD1 matching over 8 bases. Losses at the gene ends were 0 bases for V and 4 bases for J; bases not matched to a gene: 10. The CDR3 covers 17 residues. CDR1 and CDR2 (germline): LNHNV, YYDKDF (reference sequence). Here the CDR3 reads CATSRDQQGARGYGYTF. In DNA form, the CDR3 reads TGTGCCACCAGCAGAGATCAGCAGGGGGCGAGGGGCTATGGCTACACCTTC.

This chain uses TRBV12-3 or TRBV12-4 with TRBJ1-1; D possibly corresponds to TRBD1 (6 bases). The CDR3 totals 11 residues. Trimming took off 4 bases at V and 11 bases at J, with 11 bases between the two ends. The CDR3 spells CASSSQGMAFF. CDR3 sequence (DNA): TGTGCCAGCAGTTCCCAGGGGATGGCTTTCTTT.

The chain links TRBV7-6 to TRBJ1-1; D is undetermined. Germline V lookup: CDR1 SGHVS, CDR2 FNYEAQ. The CDR3 runs 13 residues. Trimming took off 4 bases at V and 1 base at J, with 7 bases between the two ends. In DNA form, the CDR3 reads TGTGCCAGCAGCTCACAGCAGAACACTGAAGCTTTCTTT. This encodes CASSSQQNTEAFF. The variable domain in full, with the rest retrieved from reference TRBV7-6 and TRBJ1-1, is GAGVSQSPRYKVTKRGQDVALRCDPISGHVSLYWYRQALGQGPEFLTYFNYEAQQDKSGLPNDRFSAERPEGSISTLTIQRTEQRDSAMYRCASSSQQNTEAFFGQGTRLTVV.

This clone was seen a single time. The chain employs TRBV28 and TRBJ1-1; D not resolved. Germline CDR1 MDHEN, CDR2 SYDVKM. CDR3 length: 19 amino acids. Trimming cost V 3 bases and J 7 bases, with 30 bases left between them. CDR3 loop: CASSLRKGVATARRFEAFF. CDR3 sequence (DNA): TGTGCCAGCAGTTTGAGGAAAGGTGTTGCTACGGCGCGTAGATTTGAAGCTTTCTTT.